This entry describes one T cell receptor beta chain. Its specificity is unknown. The CDR3 ends on some other residue instead of the conserved phenylalanine or tryptophan, so this is likely a read error. The CDR3 length is 13 residues. V lost 5 bases, J lost 5 bases, and 6 bases stayed unmatched. Germline CDR1 and CDR2: LNHDA and SQIVND (reference sequence). Total RNA amounts of at least 6 micrograms were extracted per sample. This entry comes from a study of blood T cells in healthy people across ages. Regarding the study as a whole: Older age went with lower TCR beta diversity per million T cells, in a roughly linear way. Diversity was higher, and naive CD4+ cells more numerous, in long-lived donors than in aged donors.

Combining a sample-barcoded 5' primer with a J-beta primer mix, a second PCR ran for roughly 7 to 11 cycles. Each CDR3 protein gets one entry after TCRdb re-called the 5' RACE reads with MiXCR. There are hundreds of thousands of distinct CDR3 sequences in the sample; approximately 52% occur only once, and 51% lies in the top ten. This TCR derives from a man aged 60 to 75 in good health. Sequencing was done on a sample of blood. The V and J genes are TRBV19 and TRBJ2-7; TRBD1 matches at 7 bases. This CDR3 is CASSEQGPNEQYL. DNA of the CDR3: TGTGCCAGTAGTGAACAGGGGCCGAACGAGCAGTACTTA.